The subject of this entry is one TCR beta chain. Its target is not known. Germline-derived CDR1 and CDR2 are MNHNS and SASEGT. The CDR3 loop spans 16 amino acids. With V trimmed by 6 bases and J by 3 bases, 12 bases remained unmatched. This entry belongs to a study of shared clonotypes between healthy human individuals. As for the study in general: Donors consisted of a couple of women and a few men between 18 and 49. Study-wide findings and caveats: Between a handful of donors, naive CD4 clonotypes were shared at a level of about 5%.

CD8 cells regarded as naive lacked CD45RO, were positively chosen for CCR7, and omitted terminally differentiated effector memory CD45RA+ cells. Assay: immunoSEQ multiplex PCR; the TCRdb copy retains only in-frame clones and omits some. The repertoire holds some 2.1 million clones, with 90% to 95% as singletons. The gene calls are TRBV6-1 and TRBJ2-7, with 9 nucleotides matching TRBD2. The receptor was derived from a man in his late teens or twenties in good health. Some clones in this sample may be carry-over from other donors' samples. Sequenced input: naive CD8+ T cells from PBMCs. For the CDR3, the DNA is TGTGCCAGCAGGGAACTCCTAGCGGGGAAACACTACGAGCAGTACTTC. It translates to CASRELLAGKHYEQYF.